Each of the 18 T cell receptor beta chains below was sequenced from the same sample in a study of T-cell reconstitution after alpha-beta-depleted transplantation in children. The TCRbeta library incorporated unique molecular identifiers. TCRdb independently ran MiXCR on the PCR reads; one entry per CDR3 protein. The data contain roughly 790,000 distinct CDR3 sequences, around 15% of them singletons. Sample: PBMCs, mostly from graft donor cells, taken 360 days after TCRalphabeta/CD19-depleted stem cell transplant. These receptors were obtained from a male patient aged 10 to 17 who had a stem cell transplant for acute lymphoblastic leukemia, so the T cells may come from the graft donor.

This chain joins TRBV29-1 and TRBJ2-3; 8 bases line up with TRBD2. This CDR3 has 16 amino acids. J lost 0 bases, V lost 6 bases, and 11 bases had no gene match. CDR1 is SQVTM, CDR2 ANQGSEA, per germline. CDR3 region: CSVTSTPGGSTDTQYF. The CDR3 bases are TGCAGCGTCACGAGTACGCCGGGAGGGAGCACAGATACGCAGTATTTT.

The V and J genes are TRBV11-2 and TRBJ2-2; 8 bases map to TRBD1. V was clipped by 4 bases and J by 5 bases; unmatched bases: 12. CDR1 is SGHAT, CDR2 FQNNGV, per germline. The CDR3 runs to 17 residues. CDR3 loop: CASSYNQGAQTTGELFF. The CDR3 DNA follows: TGTGCCAGCAGCTATAATCAGGGGGCACAAACGACCGGGGAGCTGTTTTTT.

The chain employs TRBV7-2 and TRBJ2-5; TRBD2 matches 12 bases. There are 16 residues in the CDR3. Germline V lookup: CDR1 SGHTA, CDR2 FQGNSA. Losses at the gene ends were 4 bases for V and 3 bases for J; bases not matched to a gene: 6. The CDR3 region is CASSSSGRVTKETQYF. The CDR3 DNA sequence: TGTGCCAGCAGCTCTAGCGGGAGGGTTACGAAAGAGACCCAGTACTTC.

This clonotype was seen only a few times. The gene calls are TRBV18 and TRBJ2-2; TRBD2 aligns across 7 bases. CDR3 length: 16 amino acids. The trim removed 5 bases at V and 6 bases at J, leaving 12 bases unmatched. The germline CDR1 and CDR2 sequences are KGHSH and LQKENI. CDR3 DNA: TGTGCCAGCTCAGCATACCGGGACTATTCCTCCGGGGAGCTGTTTTTT. As protein: CASSAYRDYSSGELFF.

The chain links TRBV7-8 to TRBJ2-3; the D gene is possibly TRBD2 (6 bases). Between the trimmed V and J ends, which lost 1 base and 1 base, there was a span of 12 bases. Germline-derived CDR1 and CDR2 are SGHVS and FQNEAQ. The CDR3 spans 16 residues. DNA for the CDR3: TGTGCCAGCAGCTTAGGTGGAGGGTGGGGCACAGATACGCAGTATTTT. Protein sequence: CASSLGGGWGTDTQYF.

This chain links TRBV2 with TRBJ2-7, with 14 bases matching TRBD2. With V trimmed by 7 bases and J by 9 bases, 17 bases remained unmatched. CDR1 and CDR2 from the germline V gene are SNHLY and FYNNEI. The CDR3 is made up of 17 amino acids. CDR3 region: CASKGTSGSTPLLWQYF. The DNA of the CDR3 is TGTGCCAGCAAAGGGACTAGCGGGAGCACACCTCTCTTATGGCAGTACTTC.

This clonotype showed up many times. The V and J genes are TRBV10-3 and TRBJ2-7; D is perhaps TRBD2 (5 bases). Deletions cut 4 bases from V and 3 bases from J, with 13 bases between. Germline loops: CDR1 ENHRY, CDR2 SYGVKD. CDR3 length equals 14 residues. Here the CDR3 reads CAISAGPGYYEQYF. The CDR3 DNA reads TGTGCCATCAGTGCCGGGCCGGGGTACTACGAGCAGTACTTC.

V is TRBV9 and J is TRBJ2-3; D is ambiguous. This CDR3 region has 15 residues. CDR1 and CDR2 from the germline V gene are SGDLS and YYNGEE. The V end lost 0 bases, the J end lost 2 bases, and 10 bases lay between the germline ends. In DNA, the CDR3 is TGTGCCAGCAGCGTAGACTGGATAATCACAGATACGCAGTATTTT. It translates to CASSVDWIITDTQYF.

The chain recombines TRBV7-6 with TRBJ2-5; TRBD1 matches at 7 bases. The CDR3 loop spans 11 amino acids. Unmatched junction bases numbered 4, after V lost 5 bases and J lost 10 bases. From germline, CDR1 is SGHVS and CDR2 FNYEAQ. The CDR3: CASSPGTDQYF. The CDR3 DNA reads TGTGCCAGCAGCCCAGGGACAGACCAGTACTTC.

This clonotype was seen a handful of times. V gene TRBV6-4 combines with J gene TRBJ1-5, with D hard to call. V gave up 8 bases and J gave up 0 bases, with 17 bases separating them. Germline assignment: CDR1 MRHNA and CDR2 SNTAGT. The CDR3 length is 16 residues. CDR3 loop: CASFIAEAGSNQPQHF. The CDR3 DNA follows: TGTGCCAGCTTTATCGCAGAAGCGGGTAGCAATCAGCCCCAGCATTTT.

In its sample, this clonotype was seen a few times. The genes are TRBV20-1 and TRBJ2-2; D is uncertain. Trimming left V 5 bases short and J 2 bases short, with 9 bases between. Germline CDR1 and CDR2: DFQATT and SNEGSKA (reference sequence). The CDR3 spans 13 residues. The DNA of the CDR3 is TGCAGTGCTTTCGCAGGAAACACCGGGGAGCTGTTTTTT. Its protein product is CSAFAGNTGELFF.

This clonotype was counted ten times or more. This chain uses TRBV12-3 or TRBV12-4 with TRBJ2-1; D is undetermined. This CDR3 has 15 residues. V was shortened by 6 bases and J by 10 bases, with 22 bases between the two germline ends. The CDR3 loop is CASRSRADPKSEQFF. The CDR3 bases are TGTGCCAGCAGATCCCGGGCGGACCCTAAATCGGAGCAGTTCTTC.

The chain links TRBV6-4 to TRBJ2-1, with TRBD2 identical over 9 bases. Trimming cost V 4 bases and J 0 bases; bases outside gene matches: 1. In germline, CDR1 is MRHNA, CDR2 SNTAGT. This CDR3 region has 15 residues. The chain's CDR3 is CASSALAGSYNEQFF. CDR3 in DNA: TGTGCCAGCAGTGCACTAGCGGGCTCCTACAATGAGCAGTTCTTC.

The V gene is TRBV27, the J gene TRBJ1-6, with TRBD1 matching 7 bases. V lost 5 bases and J lost 7; bases outside the gene matches: 8. In germline, CDR1 is MNHEY, CDR2 SMNVEV (reference sequence). There are 15 residues in the CDR3. In DNA, the CDR3 is TGTGCCAGCAGTATCGGACAGGTGGTGAATTCACCCCTCCACTTT. Translation gives CASSIGQVVNSPLHF.

This chain joins TRBV29-1 and TRBJ2-1, with D unclear. The CDR3 covers 16 residues. The germline V gene has CDR1 SQVTM and CDR2 ANQGSEA. The V end lost 6 bases, the J end lost 2 bases, and 20 bases lay between the germline ends. Here the CDR3 DNA reads TGCAGCGTCGCCACTGCTAGACCCAGCGCCTACAATGAGCAGTTCTTC. Amino acids: CSVATARPSAYNEQFF.

This clonotype has a handful of counts. The rearrangement uses TRBV10-3 and TRBJ1-1, with D hard to call. The V end lost 2 bases, the J end lost 0 bases, and 7 bases lay between the germline ends. CDR1 ENHRY and CDR2 SYGVKD come from the germline V gene. The CDR3 has 14 residues. CDR3 sequence (DNA): TGTGCCATCAGTGAGGGTCGCATGAACACTGAAGCTTTCTTT. This encodes CAISEGRMNTEAFF.

In its sample, this clonotype was seen a few times. The rearrangement joins TRBV7-6 to TRBJ1-2, with D perhaps matching TRBD1 (6 bases). With 5 bases removed from V and 4 bases from J, the gap between germline ends came to 11 bases. The CDR3 extends over 13 amino acids. Germline V lookup: CDR1 SGHVS, CDR2 FNYEAQ. CDR3 protein: CASSIGQSYGYTF. For the CDR3, the DNA is TGTGCCAGCAGCATAGGACAGAGCTATGGCTACACCTTC.

Only a few counts were recorded for this clonotype. The V and J genes are TRBV20-1 and TRBJ2-2, with D unclear. Trimming left V 6 bases short and J 4 bases short, with 18 bases between. The germline V gene encodes CDR1 DFQATT and CDR2 SNEGSKA (reference sequence). The CDR3 loop spans 15 amino acids. The CDR3: CSATGPRRSTGELFF. DNA of the CDR3: TGCAGTGCCACCGGACCCCGACGGAGCACCGGGGAGCTGTTTTTT.